This T cell receptor (beta chain) was observed in a study of cytomegalovirus exposure and HLA in healthy donors. The study's findings and limits: Later work associated roughly 17,000 TCR beta sequences with HLA alleles at 0.05 false discovery rate.

A remark on this clone: Its target is not known.

A multiplex PCR was run with 60 Vbeta primers and 13 Jbeta primers. Measured with immunoSEQ multiplex PCR; TCRdb has only the in-frame clones, and not every one. The sample includes more than 200,000 clones, 75% to 80% seen only once; the top ten take approximately 1.8%. CDR1 MDHEN and CDR2 SYDVKM come from the germline V gene. V was cut by 7 bases and J by 2 bases, with 11 bases left in between. This CDR3 has 13 amino acids. Each donor was nominally healthy when sampled (though unrecorded immune exposures were likely). The sequenced sample was PBMCs. J is TRBJ2-5 and V is TRBV28; D might be TRBD1 (5 bases). The TCR originated in a male donor in good health and CMV-seronegative. The CDR3 DNA sequence: TGTGCCAGCAATAAGGGGATGCAAGAGACCCAGTACTTC. Protein product: CASNKGMQETQYF.